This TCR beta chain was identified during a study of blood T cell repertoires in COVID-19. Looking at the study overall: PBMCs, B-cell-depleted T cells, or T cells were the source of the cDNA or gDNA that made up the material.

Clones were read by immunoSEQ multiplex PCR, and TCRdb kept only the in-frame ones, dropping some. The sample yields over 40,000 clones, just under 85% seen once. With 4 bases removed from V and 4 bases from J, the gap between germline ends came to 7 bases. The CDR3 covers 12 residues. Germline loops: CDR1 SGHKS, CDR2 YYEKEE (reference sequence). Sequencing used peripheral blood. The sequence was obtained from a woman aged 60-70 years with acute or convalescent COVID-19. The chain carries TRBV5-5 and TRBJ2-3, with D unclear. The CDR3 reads CASSPGSDTQYF. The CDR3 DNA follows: TGTGCCAGCAGCCCAGGATCAGATACGCAGTATTTT.